These T cell receptor beta chains were read from a single sample in a study of blood T cell repertoires in COVID-19. Assay used: immunoSEQ multiplex PCR; TCRdb lists only in-frame clones, some missing. The sample yields fewer than 120,000 clones, nearly 90% seen once. The material sequenced was peripheral blood. These receptors all come from a human donor in a cohort sampled during active COVID-19. Each CDR3 is given with its conserved first and last residue. D genes are given only for firm matches. Clone sizes are given selectively: once, few, many, or a class where the clone is expanded.

V gene,clone size,J gene,D gene,CDR3 protein,CDR3 DNA
TRBV5-6,.,TRBJ2-2,.,CASSWTLSGELFF,TGTGCCAGCAGCTGGACTTTATCCGGGGAGCTGTTTTTT
TRBV7-9,.,TRBJ2-6,.,CASGKPLGLMESGANVLTF,TGTGCCAGCGGGAAGCCTTTGGGACTTATGGAATCTGGGGCCAACGTCCTGACTTTC
TRBV5-1,.,TRBJ2-7,.,CASSPGSYEQYF,TGCGCCAGCAGCCCGGGTTCCTACGAGCAGTACTTC
TRBV2,.,TRBJ2-1,.,CASSESTDEQFF,TGTGCCAGCAGTGAATCGACAGATGAGCAGTTCTTC
TRBV30,.,TRBJ1-3,TRBD1,CAGDRSGNTIYF,TGTGCTGGGGACAGGTCTGGAAACACCATATATTTT
TRBV9,.,TRBJ2-1,TRBD1,CASSPRVRPQGDNEQFF,TGTGCCAGCAGCCCGAGAGTCCGCCCCCAGGGGGACAATGAGCAGTTCTTC
TRBV11-1,.,TRBJ2-7,.,CASSLAAGTGTYEQYF,TGTGCCAGCAGCTTAGCCGCGGGGACGGGAACCTACGAGCAGTACTTC
TRBV5-1,once,TRBJ1-3,.,CASSSDTAGGNTIYF,TGCGCCAGCAGTTCCGACACGGCGGGGGGAAACACCATATATTTT
TRBV20-1,.,TRBJ1-2,.,CSAYRDGYTF,TGCAGTGCTTACAGGGATGGCTACACCTTC
TRBV27,once,TRBJ1-1,TRBD1,CASSPGQANTEAFF,TGTGCCAGCAGCCCAGGACAGGCTAACACTGAAGCTTTCTTT
TRBV10-3,few,TRBJ1-2,.,CAIKGGDYGYTF,TGTGCCATCAAGGGAGGGGACTATGGCTACACCTTC
TRBV6-5,.,TRBJ2-5,TRBD2,CASSYSGLAGGETQYF,TGTGCCAGCAGTTACTCGGGACTAGCGGGGGGGGAGACCCAGTACTTC
TRBV9,.,TRBJ2-2,TRBD2,CASRDAGLAGNTGELFF,TGTGCCAGCAGGGACGCGGGACTAGCGGGGAACACCGGGGAGCTGTTTTTT
TRBV5-4,once,TRBJ2-7,TRBD2,CAARLWGGRAYEQYF,TGTGCCGCTAGGTTATGGGGCGGGAGGGCTTACGAGCAGTACTTC